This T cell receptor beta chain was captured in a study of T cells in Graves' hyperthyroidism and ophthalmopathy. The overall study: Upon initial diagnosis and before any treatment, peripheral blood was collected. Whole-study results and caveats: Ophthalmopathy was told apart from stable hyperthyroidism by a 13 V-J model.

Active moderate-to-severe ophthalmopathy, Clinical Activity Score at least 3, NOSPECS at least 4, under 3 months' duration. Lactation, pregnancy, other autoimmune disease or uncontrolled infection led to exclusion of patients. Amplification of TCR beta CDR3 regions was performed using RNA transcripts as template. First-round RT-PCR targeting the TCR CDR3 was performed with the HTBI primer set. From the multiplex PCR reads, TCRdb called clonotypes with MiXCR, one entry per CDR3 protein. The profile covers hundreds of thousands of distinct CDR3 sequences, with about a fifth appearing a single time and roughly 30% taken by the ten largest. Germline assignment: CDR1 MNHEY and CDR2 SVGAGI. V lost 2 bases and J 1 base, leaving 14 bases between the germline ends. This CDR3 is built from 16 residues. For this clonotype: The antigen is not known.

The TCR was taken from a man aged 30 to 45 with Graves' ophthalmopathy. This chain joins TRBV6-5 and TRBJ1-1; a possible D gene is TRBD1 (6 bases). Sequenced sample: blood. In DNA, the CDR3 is TGTGCCAGCAGTTACCTCCCCAGGGGCCCGAACACTGAAGCTTTCTTT. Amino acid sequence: CASSYLPRGPNTEAFF.